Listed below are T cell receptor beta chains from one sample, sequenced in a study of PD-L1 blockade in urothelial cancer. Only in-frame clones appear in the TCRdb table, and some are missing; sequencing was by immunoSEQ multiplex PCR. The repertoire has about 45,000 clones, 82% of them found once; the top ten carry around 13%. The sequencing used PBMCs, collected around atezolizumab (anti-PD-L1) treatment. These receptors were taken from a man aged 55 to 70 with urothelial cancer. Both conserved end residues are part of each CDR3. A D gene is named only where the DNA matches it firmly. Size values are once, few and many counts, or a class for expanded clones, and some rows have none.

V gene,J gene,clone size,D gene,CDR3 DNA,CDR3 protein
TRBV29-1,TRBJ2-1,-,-,TGCAGCGTTGCGGCGGCCTCGGGGAATGAGCAGTTCTTC,CSVAAASGNEQFF
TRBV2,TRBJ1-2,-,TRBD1,TGTGCCAGCAGTTCCAGGGGGCTCGGCTATGGCTACACCTTC,CASSSRGLGYGYTF
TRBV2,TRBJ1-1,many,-,TGTGCCAGCAGTTCAGGTGAAGCTTTCTTT,CASSSGEAFF
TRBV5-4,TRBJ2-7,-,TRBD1,TGTGCCAGCAGCCCTATGCAGGGGGCGGCCTACGAGCAGTACTTC,CASSPMQGAAYEQYF
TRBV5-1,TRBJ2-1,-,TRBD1,TGCGCCAGCAGCTTGGCAGGGGGAACTTACAATGAGCAGTTCTTC,CASSLAGGTYNEQFF
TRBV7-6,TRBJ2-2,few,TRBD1,TGTGCCAGCAGCTTACCCCGACAGGGGCATAGCACCGGGGAGCTGTTTTTT,CASSLPRQGHSTGELFF
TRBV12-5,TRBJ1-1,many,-,TGTGCTACTTGCCCTGACACGGAGGACACTGAAGCTTTCTTT,CATCPDTEDTEAFF
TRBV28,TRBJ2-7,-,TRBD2,TGTGCCAGCGGGGGGGGGACGGACCTCTACGAGCAGTACTTC,CASGGGTDLYEQYF
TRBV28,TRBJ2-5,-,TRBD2,TGTGCCAGCAGTTTAAGGGTCGGGGGGGCCAGGGAGACCCAGTACTTC,CASSLRVGGARETQYF
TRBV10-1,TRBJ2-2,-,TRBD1,TGCGCCAGCAGTAGAGGACAGGGACGCACCGGGGAGCTGTTTTTT,CASSRGQGRTGELFF
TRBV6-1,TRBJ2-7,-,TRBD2,TGTGCCAGCAGAATAGCGGGAGGGTTGAACGAGCAGTACTTC,CASRIAGGLNEQYF
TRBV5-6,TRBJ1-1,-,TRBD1,TGTGCCAGCAGCCAGGACAGGTTGGTGGACACTGAAGCTTTCTTT,CASSQDRLVDTEAFF
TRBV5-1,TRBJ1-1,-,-,TGCGCCAGCGCACGGGAAAACACTGAAGCTTTCTTT,CASARENTEAFF
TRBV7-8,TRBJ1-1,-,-,TGTGCCAGCAGCTTAGTAGGCCTTTTGGGGGCAATGAACACTGAAGCTTTCTTT,CASSLVGLLGAMNTEAFF
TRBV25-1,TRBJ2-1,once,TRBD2,TGTGCCAGCAGTGAAGGGGGACTAGCGGGCAATGAGCAGTTCTTC,CASSEGGLAGNEQFF
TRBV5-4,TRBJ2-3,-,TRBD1,TGTGCCAGCAGCTTGGGGGACAGGGGAGCAGATACGCAGTATTTT,CASSLGDRGADTQYF
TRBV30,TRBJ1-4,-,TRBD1,TGTGCCTGGAGTGTCAGGGGGGTCACTAATGAAAAACTGTTTTTT,CAWSVRGVTNEKLFF
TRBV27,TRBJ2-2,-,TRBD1,TGTGCCAGCAGTTGGGGGACAGGAGACACCGGGGAGCTGTTTTTT,CASSWGTGDTGELFF
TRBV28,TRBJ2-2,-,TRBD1,TGTGCCGGACAGGGGAACACCGGGGAGCTGTTTTTT,CAGQGNTGELFF
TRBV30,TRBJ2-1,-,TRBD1,TGTGCCTCGAACAATCGGGACAGGGGGGGCAATGAGCAGTTCTTC,CASNNRDRGGNEQFF
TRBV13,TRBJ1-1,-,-,TGTGCCAGCAGCTTACCTTTTGAGGCTGAAGCTTTCTTT,CASSLPFEAEAFF
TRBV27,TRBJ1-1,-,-,TGTGCCAGCAGTAAACGACATGCCACTGAAGCTTTCTTT,CASSKRHATEAFF
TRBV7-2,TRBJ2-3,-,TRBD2,TGTGCCAGCAGCTTAGCGCGAGCTAGCGGGAAATCAGATACGCAGTATTTT,CASSLARASGKSDTQYF
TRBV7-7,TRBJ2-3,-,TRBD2,TGTGCTAGCAGCCCTGGAGGGCGGGGGAGCACAGATACGCAGTATTTT,CASSPGGRGSTDTQYF
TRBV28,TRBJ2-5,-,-,TGTGCCAGCAGGGCACAAGAGACCCAGTACTTC,CASRAQETQYF
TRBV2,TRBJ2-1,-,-,TGTGCCAGCAAAAGGACAGATCAGAATGAGCAGTTCTTC,CASKRTDQNEQFF
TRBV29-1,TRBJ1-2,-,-,TGCAGCGTTGAGAACAGTGGCTACACCTTC,CSVENSGYTF
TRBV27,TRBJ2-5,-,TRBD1,TGTGCCAGCAGTTCGCAACAGGGGGCCGGGAAGACCCAGTACTTC,CASSSQQGAGKTQYF
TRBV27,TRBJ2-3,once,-,TGTGCCAGCAGTTTTATCGGTACGCAGTATTTT,CASSFIGTQYF
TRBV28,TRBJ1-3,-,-,TGTGCCAGCAGTGCGGGCCCTGGAAACACCATATATTTT,CASSAGPGNTIYF
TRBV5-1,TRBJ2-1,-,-,TGCGCCAGCAGCTTGAAAGGTGCAACGGGGAATGAGCAGTTCTTC,CASSLKGATGNEQFF